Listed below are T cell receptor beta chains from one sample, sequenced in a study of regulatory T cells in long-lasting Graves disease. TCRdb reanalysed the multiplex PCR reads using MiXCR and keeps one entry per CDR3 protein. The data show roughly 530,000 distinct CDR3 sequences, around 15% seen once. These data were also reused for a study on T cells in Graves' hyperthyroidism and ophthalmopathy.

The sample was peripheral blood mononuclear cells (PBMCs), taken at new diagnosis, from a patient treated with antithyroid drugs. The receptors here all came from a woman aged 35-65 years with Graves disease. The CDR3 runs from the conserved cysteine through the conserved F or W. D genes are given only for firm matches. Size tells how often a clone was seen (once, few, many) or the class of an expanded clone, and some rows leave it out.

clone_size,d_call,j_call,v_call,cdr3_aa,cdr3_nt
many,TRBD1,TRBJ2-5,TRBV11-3,CASSAWDSPEETQYF,TGTGCCAGCAGCGCGTGGGACAGCCCCGAGGAGACCCAGTACTTC
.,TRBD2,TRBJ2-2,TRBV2,CASSGRLAAIYTGELFF,TGTGCCAGCAGTGGGCGACTAGCGGCCATCTACACCGGGGAGCTGTTTTTT
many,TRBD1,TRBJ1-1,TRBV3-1,CASSQAPGQQREAFF,TGTGCCAGCAGCCAAGCACCGGGACAGCAACGAGAAGCTTTCTTT
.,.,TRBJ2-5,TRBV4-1,CASSQGGVLETQYF,TGCGCCAGCAGCCAAGGCGGGGTCTTGGAGACCCAGTACTTC
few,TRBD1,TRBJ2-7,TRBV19,CASAPGQNYEQYF,TGTGCCAGTGCACCGGGACAGAACTACGAGCAGTACTTC
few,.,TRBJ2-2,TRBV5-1,CASSISGQNTGELFF,TGCGCCAGCAGCATTTCGGGACAGAACACCGGGGAGCTGTTTTTT
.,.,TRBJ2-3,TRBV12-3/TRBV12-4,CASSLNFADAQYF,TGTGCCAGCAGTTTAAACTTCGCTGATGCGCAGTATTTT
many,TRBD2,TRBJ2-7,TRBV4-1,CASSLGRGLSYEQYF,TGCGCCAGCAGCCTGGGGAGGGGACTCAGCTACGAGCAGTACTTC
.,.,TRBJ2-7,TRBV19,CASSLSAGPSYEQYF,TGTGCCAGTAGTCTCTCCGCCGGGCCCTCCTACGAGCAGTACTTC
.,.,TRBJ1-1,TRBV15,CATSREVTEAFF,TGTGCCACCAGCAGAGAGGTCACTGAAGCTTTCTTT
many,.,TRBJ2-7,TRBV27,CASSPLSLGAIRDEQYF,TGTGCCAGCAGTCCACTTAGTCTGGGGGCCATTCGGGACGAGCAGTACTTC
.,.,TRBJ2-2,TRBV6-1,CASSRKEGYTGELFF,TGTGCCAGCAGTCGTAAAGAGGGCTACACCGGGGAGCTGTTTTTT
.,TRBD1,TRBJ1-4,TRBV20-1,CSAPGIKQGMSNEKLFF,TGCAGTGCCCCGGGGATAAAACAGGGGATGAGCAACGAAAAACTGTTTTTT
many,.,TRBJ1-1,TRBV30,CAWNPGLLNTEAFF,TGTGCCTGGAATCCGGGACTTTTGAACACTGAAGCTTTCTTT
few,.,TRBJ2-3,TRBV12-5,CASGPSTDTQYF,TGTGCTAGTGGTCCCTCCACAGATACGCAGTATTTT
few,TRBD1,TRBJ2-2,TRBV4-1,CASSSKPGQVNTGELFF,TGCGCCAGCAGCTCCAAACCGGGACAGGTGAACACCGGGGAGCTGTTTTTT
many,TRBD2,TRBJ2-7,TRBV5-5,CASSFLAGGYEQYF,TGTGCCAGCAGCTTCCTAGCGGGGGGCTACGAGCAGTACTTC
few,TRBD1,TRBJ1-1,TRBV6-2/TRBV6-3,CASSYSTGVTEAFF,TGTGCCAGCAGTTACTCCACAGGGGTCACTGAAGCTTTCTTT
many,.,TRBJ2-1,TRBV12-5,CASGWDLQDGRSYNEQFF,TGTGCTAGTGGTTGGGACCTCCAGGACGGGCGCTCCTACAATGAGCAGTTCTTC
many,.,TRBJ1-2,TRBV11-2,CASSLDRKVGYTF,TGTGCCAGCAGCTTAGATCGAAAGGTTGGCTACACCTTC
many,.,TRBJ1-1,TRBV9,CASSAWTANTEAFF,TGTGCCAGCAGCGCTTGGACAGCGAACACTGAAGCTTTCTTT
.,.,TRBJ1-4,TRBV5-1,CASSLNRDSGEKLFF,TGCGCCAGCAGCTTGAACCGGGACTCCGGTGAAAAACTGTTTTTT
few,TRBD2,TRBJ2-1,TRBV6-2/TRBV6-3,CASSYSSETSTPKNYNEQFF,TGTGCCAGCAGTTACTCGTCCGAGACTAGCACCCCGAAGAACTACAATGAGCAGTTCTTC
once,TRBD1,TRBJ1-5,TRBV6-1,CASSKDRGGRQPQHF,TGTGCCAGCAGCAAAGACAGGGGCGGAAGGCAGCCCCAGCATTTT
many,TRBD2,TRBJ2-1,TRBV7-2,CASSRLAGSSYNEQFF,TGTGCCAGCAGCCGGCTAGCGGGGAGCTCCTACAATGAGCAGTTCTTC
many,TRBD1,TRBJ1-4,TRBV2,CASSQGRNEKLFF,TGTGCCAGTTCACAGGGGAGGAATGAAAAACTGTTTTTT
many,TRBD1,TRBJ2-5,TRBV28,CASSSQGAGEETQYF,TGTGCCAGCAGTTCGCAGGGGGCAGGGGAAGAGACCCAGTACTTC
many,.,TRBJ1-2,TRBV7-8,CASSAQGGVANYGYTF,TGTGCCAGCAGCGCGCAGGGAGGCGTAGCGAACTATGGCTACACCTTC
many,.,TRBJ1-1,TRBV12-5,CASAQQGNTEAFF,TGTGCTAGTGCCCAACAGGGAAACACTGAAGCTTTCTTT
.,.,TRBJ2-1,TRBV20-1,CSARTRGYNEQFF,TGCAGTGCCCGGACGCGCGGATACAATGAGCAGTTCTTC
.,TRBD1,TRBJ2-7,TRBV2,CASREQGSSSYEQYF,TGTGCCAGCAGGGAACAGGGGTCTTCCTCCTACGAGCAGTACTTC
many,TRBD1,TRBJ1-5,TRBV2,CASSATGGRTLNQPQHF,TGTGCCAGCAGTGCCACAGGGGGCAGGACTCTCAATCAGCCCCAGCATTTT
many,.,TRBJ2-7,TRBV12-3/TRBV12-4,CASSFLGRAYEQYF,TGTGCCAGCAGTTTTCTGGGGCGCGCCTACGAGCAGTACTTC
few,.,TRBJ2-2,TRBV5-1,CASRPDREGGELFF,TGCGCCAGCAGACCTGACAGGGAGGGCGGGGAGCTGTTTTTT
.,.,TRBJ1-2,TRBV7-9,CASSPGGSGYTF,TGTGCCAGCAGCCCCGGAGGCAGTGGCTACACCTTC
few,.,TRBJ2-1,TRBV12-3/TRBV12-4,CASSLGGSRNEQFF,TGTGCCAGCAGTTTAGGAGGTAGCCGCAATGAGCAGTTCTTC
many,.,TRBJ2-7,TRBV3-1,CASSQAGPNEQYF,TGTGCCAGCAGCCAAGCAGGGCCCAACGAGCAGTACTTC
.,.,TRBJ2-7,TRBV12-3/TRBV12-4,CASNRGYQETQHF,TGTGCCAGCAATAGGGGTTACCAAGAGACCCAGCACTTC
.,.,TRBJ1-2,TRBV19,CASKRSSYGYTF,TGTGCCAGTAAGCGAAGCTCCTATGGCTACACCTTC
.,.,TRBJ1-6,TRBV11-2,CASSLDRGVNSPLHF,TGTGCCAGCAGCTTAGATCGGGGGGTCAATTCACCCCTCCACTTT
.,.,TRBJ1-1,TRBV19,CASGRFAEAFF,TGTGCCAGCGGGAGGTTCGCTGAAGCTTTCTTT
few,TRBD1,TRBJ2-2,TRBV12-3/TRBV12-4,CASSARNGQVVGELFF,TGTGCCAGCAGCGCGAGAAATGGACAGGTCGTCGGGGAGCTGTTTTTT